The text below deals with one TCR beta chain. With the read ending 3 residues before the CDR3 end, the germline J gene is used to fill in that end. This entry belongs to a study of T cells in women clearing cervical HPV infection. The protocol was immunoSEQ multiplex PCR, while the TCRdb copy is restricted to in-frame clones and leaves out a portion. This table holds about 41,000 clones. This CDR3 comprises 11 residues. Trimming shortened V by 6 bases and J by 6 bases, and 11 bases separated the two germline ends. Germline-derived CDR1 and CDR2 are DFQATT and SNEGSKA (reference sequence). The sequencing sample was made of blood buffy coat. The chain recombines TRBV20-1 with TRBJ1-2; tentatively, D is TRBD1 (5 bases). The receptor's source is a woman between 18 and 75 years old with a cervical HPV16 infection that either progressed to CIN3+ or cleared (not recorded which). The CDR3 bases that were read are TGCAGTGCAACTCAGGGAGATGGC. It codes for CSATQGDG. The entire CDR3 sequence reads CSATQGDGYTF.